The 14 T cell receptor beta chains in this list originate from one sample, sequenced in a study of blood T cell repertoires in COVID-19. Measured with immunoSEQ multiplex PCR; TCRdb has only the in-frame clones, and not every one. This sample yields more than 130,000 clones, of which roughly 90% are seen a single time; over 9.5% belongs to the top ten. Sequencing used peripheral blood. These receptors were obtained from a man between 45 and 60 years old with active or convalescent COVID-19.

The chain carries TRBV5-1 and TRBJ2-5; 8 bases map to TRBD1. Germline V gene sequence: CDR1 SGHRS, CDR2 YFSETQ. J was trimmed by 7 bases and V by 4 bases; bases with no gene match: 6. The CDR3 has 13 amino acids. The CDR3 spells CASSPEQGGTQYF. CDR3 DNA: TGCGCCAGCAGCCCTGAACAGGGGGGGACCCAGTACTTC. Full variable domain (remainder filled in from reference TRBV5-1 and TRBJ2-5): KAGVTQTPRYLIKTRGQQVTLSCSPISGHRSVSWYQQTPGQGLQFLFEYFSETQRNKGNFPGRFSGRQFSNSRSEMNVSTLELGDSALYLCASSPEQGGTQYFGPGTRLLVL.

This sequence joins TRBV20-1 and TRBJ2-1; D may be TRBD2 (6 bases). Per germline, CDR1 DFQATT and CDR2 SNEGSKA (reference sequence). Trimming took 3 bases from V and 7 from J, leaving 19 bases between them. The CDR3 spans 15 residues. In DNA form, the CDR3 reads TGCAGTGCTAGTGTCGGGAGTAGTTTTATAAATGAGCAGTTCTTC. Translated, it gives CSASVGSSFINEQFF.

The chain combines TRBV9 with TRBJ2-6, with a weak D call TRBD1 (6 bases). CDR3 length equals 19 residues. Germline assignment: CDR1 SGDLS and CDR2 YYNGEE. Deletions cut 4 bases from V and 3 bases from J, with 23 bases between. The CDR3 reads CASSIRSQGLAGGANVLTF. As DNA, the CDR3 is TGTGCCAGCAGCATTCGATCACAGGGCCTAGCTGGTGGGGCCAACGTCCTGACTTTC.

This chain links TRBV19 with TRBJ2-5, with a weak D call TRBD2 (5 bases). Germline CDR1 is LNHDA and CDR2 is SQIVND (reference sequence). The V end lost 5 bases, the J end lost 5 bases, and 12 bases lay between the germline ends. This CDR3 region has 13 residues. This CDR3 is CASSDTRRETQYF. In DNA, the CDR3 is TGTGCCAGTAGTGATACTAGAAGGGAGACCCAGTACTTC.

The CDR3 nucleotides read TGTGCCAGCAGCTTCCGACCTACTAGCGCTTCTAGCACAGATACGCAGTATTTT. Translating gives CASSFRPTSASSTDTQYF. The V and J genes are TRBV5-5 and TRBJ2-3, with 7 bases identical to TRBD2. V lost 2 bases, J lost 0 bases, and 12 bases stayed unmatched. Per the germline V gene, CDR1 is SGHKS and CDR2 is YYEKEE (reference sequence). CDR3 length equals 18 residues.

The V call is TRBV7-2, the J call TRBJ2-1; TRBD2 is a possible D gene (6 bases). Germline-derived CDR1 and CDR2 are SGHTA and FQGNSA. The ends were cut back, 5 bases at V and 3 bases at J, with 11 bases in the middle. The CDR3 has 14 amino acids. This CDR3 is CASSAGTLYNEQFF. CDR3 in DNA: TGTGCCAGCAGCGCAGGGACTCTCTACAATGAGCAGTTCTTC.

The rearrangement links TRBV21-1 to TRBJ2-7; the table calls TRBD1, which could not be checked here. TRBV21-1 is listed as a pseudogene. This CDR3 has 14 residues. The CDR3 reads CASSITGTLYEQYF. The CDR3 DNA sequence: TGTGCCAGCAGCATCACCGGGACACTGTACGAGCAGTACTTC.

The rearrangement uses TRBV27 and TRBJ1-2, with D tentatively TRBD1 (5 bases). V lost 5 bases and J lost 1, with 14 bases in between. This CDR3 comprises 15 residues. Germline V gene data show CDR1 as MNHEY and CDR2 as SMNVEV (reference sequence). The CDR3 is CASSPTSTDNYGYTF. The CDR3 region has the DNA TGTGCCAGCAGTCCGACCTCGACAGATAACTATGGCTACACCTTC.

This chain uses TRBV10-3 with TRBJ2-1, with TRBD2 matching 10 bases. After removal of 4 bases from V and 1 base from J, the junction contained 4 bases not matched to a gene. This CDR3 contains 16 residues. CDR1 ENHRY and CDR2 SYGVKD come from the germline V gene. The chain's CDR3 is CAISAGSGGSYNEQFF. The CDR3 nucleotides are TGTGCCATCAGTGCCGGTAGCGGGGGGTCCTACAATGAGCAGTTCTTC.

This chain joins TRBV24-1 and TRBJ1-2; 7 bases agree with TRBD1. The CDR3 has 15 amino acids. Germline V gene sequence: CDR1 KGHDR, CDR2 SFDVKD. The trim removed 5 bases at V and 7 bases at J, leaving 12 bases unmatched. The CDR3 region is CATSASGTERGGYTF. The CDR3 nucleotides are TGTGCCACCAGTGCATCCGGGACAGAACGTGGTGGCTACACCTTC.

This chain uses TRBV9 with TRBJ2-3, with TRBD1 matching over 7 bases. The CDR3 runs to 16 residues. The germline V gene encodes CDR1 SGDLS and CDR2 YYNGEE. Trimming cost V 0 bases and J 1 base; bases outside gene matches: 5. The CDR3, as DNA: TGTGCCAGCAGCGTAGGGGCGACAGGGCGCACAGATACGCAGTATTTT. Amino acid sequence: CASSVGATGRTDTQYF.

The chain employs TRBV19 and TRBJ1-2, with 8 positions matching TRBD1. The CDR3 has 14 residues. The trim removed 5 bases at V and 4 bases at J, leaving 6 bases unmatched. Per germline, CDR1 LNHDA and CDR2 SQIVND (reference sequence). CDR3 protein: CASSPDRDPYGYTF. CDR3 coding DNA: TGTGCCAGTAGTCCGGACAGGGACCCCTATGGCTACACCTTC. Full variable domain (remainder filled in from reference TRBV19 and TRBJ1-2): DGGITQSPKYLFRKEGQNVTLSCEQNLNHDAMYWYRQDPGQGLRLIYYSQIVNDFQKGDIAEGYSVSREKKESFPLTVTSAQKNPTAFYLCASSPDRDPYGYTFGSGTRLTVV.

The rearrangement joins TRBV19 to TRBJ2-1, with unresolved D. This CDR3 is built from 12 residues. Germline V lookup: CDR1 LNHDA, CDR2 SQIVND (reference sequence). Trimming left V 2 bases short and J 7 bases short, with 6 bases between. CDR3: CASSITRNEQFF. As DNA, the CDR3 is TGTGCCAGTAGTATAACGCGGAATGAGCAGTTCTTC.

This clone was detected once. The chain has TRBV6-5 and TRBJ1-1; TRBD1 agrees at 7 bases. Germline CDR1 and CDR2: MNHEY and SVGAGI. Losses at the gene ends were 2 bases for V and 7 bases for J; bases not matched to a gene: 10. This CDR3 comprises 15 residues. The CDR3 here is CASSYRGQKHLEAFF. The CDR3 DNA follows: TGTGCCAGCAGTTACCGGGGACAGAAACACCTTGAAGCTTTCTTT.